The clone carrying this T cell receptor beta chain was picked up one time. Germline V gene lookup returns CDR1 LGHNA and CDR2 YSLEER. This CDR3 contains 15 residues. J gave up 5 bases and V 2 bases, and 2 bases lay outside the gene matches. The data are from a study of blood T cell repertoires in COVID-19. Study information: The United States, Italy and Spain were the sources of the acute and convalescent COVID-19 samples. T cells, B-cell-depleted T cells, or PBMCs provided the cDNA or gDNA that served as material.

Per the original methods: Using reference gene primer amplification, nucleated cell counts were estimated. Only in-frame clones appear in the TCRdb table, and some are missing; sequencing was by immunoSEQ multiplex PCR. Clone size and the V and J calls come from that table; the DNA yielded D and trimming. The table records 140,000 to 150,000 clones, 85% of them present only once. Input material: peripheral blood. The chain links TRBV4-3 to TRBJ2-3; 12 positions agree with TRBD2. The origin of this receptor is a woman in her 40s with active or convalescent COVID-19. The DNA of the CDR3 is TGCGCCAGCAGCCAAATACTAGCGGGAGGAGATACGCAGTATTTT. Protein: CASSQILAGGDTQYF.